This T cell receptor beta chain derives from a study of T cell repertoires in cytomegalovirus infection. In the study overall: Indicated by public TCR beta signatures were CMV infection and matching HLA type.

This clonotype has more than one count but fewer than ten. Its target is unknown. TCRdb reanalysed the reads using MiXCR and keeps one entry per CDR3 protein. The sample holds 300,000 to 400,000 distinct CDR3 sequences; about 28% are singletons and the top ten take around 19%. The sample consisted of cultured PBMCs, taken from culture after CMV antigen stimulation. This clonotype was obtained from a human donor in good health (CMV status not recorded). Some clones in this sample may be carry-over from other donors' samples.

The CDR3: CASSRRALAGEGTGELFF. The DNA of the CDR3 is TGTGCCAGTAGTAGGAGGGCCTTAGCGGGAGAGGGAACCGGGGAGCTGTTTTTT. This chain joins TRBV19 and TRBJ2-2, with TRBD2 matching over 9 bases. V gave up 4 bases and J gave up 5 bases; unmatched junction bases: 14. CDR3 length equals 18 residues. CDR1 is LNHDA, CDR2 SQIVND, per germline (reference sequence).